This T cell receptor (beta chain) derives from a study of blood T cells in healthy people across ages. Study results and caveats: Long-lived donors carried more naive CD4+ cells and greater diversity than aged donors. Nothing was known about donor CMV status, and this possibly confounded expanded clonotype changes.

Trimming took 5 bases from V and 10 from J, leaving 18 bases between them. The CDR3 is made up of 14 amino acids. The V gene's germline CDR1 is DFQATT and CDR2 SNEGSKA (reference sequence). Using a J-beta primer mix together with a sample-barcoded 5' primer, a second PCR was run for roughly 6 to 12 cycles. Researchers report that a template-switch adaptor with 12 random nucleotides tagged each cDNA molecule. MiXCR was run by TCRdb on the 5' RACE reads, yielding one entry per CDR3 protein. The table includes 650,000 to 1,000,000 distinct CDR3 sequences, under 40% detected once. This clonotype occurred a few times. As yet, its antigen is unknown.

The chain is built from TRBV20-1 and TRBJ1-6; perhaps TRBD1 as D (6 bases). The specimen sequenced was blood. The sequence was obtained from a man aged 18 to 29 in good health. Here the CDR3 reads CSAGRQVLGSPLHF. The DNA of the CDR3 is TGCAGTGCTGGCCGACAGGTTTTAGGGTCACCCCTCCACTTT.